The source of this T cell receptor beta chain is a study of identical twins. The germline gives CDR1 SQVTM, CDR2 ANQGSEA. The CDR3 consists of 16 residues. Trimming removed 3 bases at V and 6 bases at J, with 21 bases between. This clonotype was counted between two and nine times. No antigen is known for it. MiXCR, applied by TCRdb to the 5' RACE reads, yields one record per CDR3 protein. The sample records roughly 260,000 distinct CDR3 sequences, 7.5% being singletons. Study outcomes and limitations: High-abundance cord blood beta clonotypes had fewer insertions; memory repertoires showed none.

The same sample was also studied in work on yellow fever vaccine responses in identical twins.

The chain links TRBV29-1 to TRBJ2-1, with D possibly called TRBD1 or TRBD2 (5 bases each). The source material was CD8+ T cells sorted from blood. The receptor's source is a young woman in good health. The CDR3 loop is CSVDLRGASPLNEQFF. In DNA form, the CDR3 reads TGCAGCGTTGATTTGCGTGGGGCTAGCCCTCTCAATGAGCAGTTCTTC.